This TCR beta chain is from a study of cytomegalovirus exposure and HLA in healthy donors. Study results and limitations: In a later analysis, a genetic analysis reported fewer productive-TCR N-insertions in an Asian-associated ancestry cluster than the cohort average. Reported results showed that the classifier diagnosed cytomegalovirus status with high specificity and sensitivity. Accurate prediction of HLA-A and HLA-B alleles (for most subjects) was reportedly achieved from TCR beta sequences.

A note on this clone: Its antigen is as yet unknown.

V lost 7 bases and J lost 0, with 13 bases in between. The CDR3 is made up of 14 amino acids. Looked up from germline, CDR1 is MNHEY and CDR2 is SVGAGI. PCR primers comprised 60 Vbeta and 13 Jbeta primers. In the original analysis: Later work found tens of millions of unique TCR beta chains, with some 11 million shared. Produced via immunoSEQ multiplex PCR; TCRdb's table is partial and in-frame only. V and J calls and clone size are as listed in that table; D and trimming were resolved from the DNA. The sample table includes 110,000 to 150,000 clones. The source of this sequence is a male donor in good health and CMV-seronegative. This chain connects TRBV6-5 to TRBJ2-7; possible D gene TRBD2, 6 bases. Material: PBMCs. The DNA for the CDR3 is TGTGCCAGCACTCGGGACGGGAGCTCCTACGAGCAGTACTTC. Translating gives CASTRDGSSYEQYF.